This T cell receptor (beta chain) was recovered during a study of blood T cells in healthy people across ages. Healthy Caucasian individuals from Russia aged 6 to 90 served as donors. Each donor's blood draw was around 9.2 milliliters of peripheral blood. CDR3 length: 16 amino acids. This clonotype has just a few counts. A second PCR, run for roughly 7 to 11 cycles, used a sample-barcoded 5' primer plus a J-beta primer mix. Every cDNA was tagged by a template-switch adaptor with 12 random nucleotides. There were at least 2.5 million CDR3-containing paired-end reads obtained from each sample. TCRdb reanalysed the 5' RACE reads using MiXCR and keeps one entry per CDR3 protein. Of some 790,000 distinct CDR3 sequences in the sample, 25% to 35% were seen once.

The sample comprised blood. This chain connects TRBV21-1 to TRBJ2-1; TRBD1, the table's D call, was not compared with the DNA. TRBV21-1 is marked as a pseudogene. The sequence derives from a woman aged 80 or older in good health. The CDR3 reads CASSKEDREYYNEQFF. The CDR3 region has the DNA TGTGCCAGCAGCAAGGAAGACAGGGAGTACTACAATGAGCAGTTCTTC.